These 30 T cell receptor beta chains share one sample of origin, sequenced in a study of blood T cell repertoires in COVID-19. The table came from immunoSEQ multiplex PCR; TCRdb's copy has only in-frame clones and leaves some out. The table has fewer than 350,000 clones, roughly 79% seen once. What was sequenced was peripheral blood. The receptors were gathered from a woman aged 60-75 years with active or convalescent COVID-19.

This clone was seen many times. V is TRBV19 and J is TRBJ1-3; no reliable D call. Looked up from germline, CDR1 is LNHDA and CDR2 is SQIVND (reference sequence). The V gene lost 7 bases and the J gene lost 4 bases, with 17 bases spanning the gap. The length of the CDR3 is 15 residues. CDR3: CASTSLRLEGNTIYF. CDR3 DNA: TGTGCCAGTACCAGCCTGAGGTTGGAAGGAAACACCATATATTTT.

In its sample, this clone was seen once. The rearrangement uses TRBV9 and TRBJ1-6; D ambiguous. Trimming removed 0 bases at V and 9 bases at J, with 13 bases between. This CDR3 spans 15 amino acids. Per germline, CDR1 SGDLS and CDR2 YYNGEE. The CDR3 DNA reads as TGTGCCAGCAGCGTAGCTGGAGCCCATCGTTCACCCCTCCACTTT. Amino acid sequence: CASSVAGAHRSPLHF.

CDR3 residues: CASSQQQGLLRGEKLFF. DNA of the CDR3: TGCGCCAGCAGCCAGCAACAGGGTCTACTTCGGGGTGAAAAACTGTTTTTT. This chain connects TRBV4-1 to TRBJ1-4; TRBD1 might be the D (6 bases). Germline V gives CDR1 MGHRA, CDR2 YSYEKL. The CDR3 consists of 17 residues. Trimming took off 3 bases at V and 7 bases at J, with 21 bases between the two ends.

A few counts support this clone. The chain uses TRBV19 and TRBJ2-5, with a weak D call TRBD2 (5 bases). The CDR3 covers 15 residues. CDR1 and CDR2 from the germline V gene are LNHDA and SQIVND (reference sequence). V was trimmed by 3 bases and J by 5 bases, leaving 16 bases between them. In DNA, the CDR3 is TGTGCCAGTAGTATCCGAACGGGGAACGAGGAGACCCAGTACTTC. It translates to CASSIRTGNEETQYF.

This rearrangement joins TRBV10-3 to TRBJ1-4; 10 bases fit TRBD1. The CDR3 runs to 13 residues. CDR1 ENHRY and CDR2 SYGVKD come from the germline V gene. J gave up 6 bases and V 7 bases, and 2 bases lay outside the gene matches. CDR3 sequence reads: CAIKGTGDEKLFF. DNA of the CDR3: TGTGCCATCAAAGGGACAGGGGATGAAAAACTGTTTTTT.

This clone showed up just once. CDR3 region: CASSWGASGGQETQYF. The CDR3 coding sequence is TGCGCCAGCAGCTGGGGGGCTAGCGGGGGCCAAGAGACCCAGTACTTC. This chain uses TRBV10-2 with TRBJ2-5; the match to TRBD2 covers 10 bases. CDR1 and CDR2 from the germline V gene are WSHSY and SAAADI. The CDR3 loop spans 16 amino acids. Trimming removed 6 bases from V and 1 base from J; junction bases left unmatched: 8.

The chain combines TRBV7-8 with TRBJ2-3, with D perhaps matching TRBD2 (6 bases). Germline assignment: CDR1 SGHVS and CDR2 FQNEAQ. Between the trimmed V and J ends, which lost 5 bases and 3 bases, there was a span of 15 bases. The CDR3 length is 15 residues. CDR3 in amino acids: CASSNRVGGTDTQYF. CDR3 bases: TGTGCCAGCAGCAATAGGGTTGGGGGGACAGATACGCAGTATTTT.

The chain uses TRBV4-2 and TRBJ2-3; tentative D call: TRBD2 (6 bases). Trimming took off 2 bases at V and 0 bases at J, with 9 bases between the two ends. Germline V gene lookup returns CDR1 LGHNA and CDR2 YNFKEQ. The CDR3 runs to 15 residues. This chain's CDR3 is CASSQPGTSTDTQYF. In DNA, the CDR3 is TGTGCCAGCAGCCAACCCGGGACTAGCACAGATACGCAGTATTTT.

The gene calls are TRBV7-9 and TRBJ2-2; D remains ambiguous. The CDR3 runs 12 residues. V was pared by 5 bases and J by 4 bases, with 5 bases between. The V gene's germline CDR1 is SEHNR and CDR2 FQNEAQ (reference sequence). The chain's CDR3 is CASSQITGELFF. Here the CDR3 DNA reads TGTGCCAGCAGCCAGATCACCGGGGAGCTGTTTTTT.

The chain combines TRBV2 with TRBJ1-1; maybe TRBD1 (5 bases). The CDR3 length is 14 residues. Trimming shortened V by 5 bases and J by 5 bases, and 15 bases separated the two germline ends. Germline assignment: CDR1 SNHLY and CDR2 FYNNEI. The CDR3 region is CASSREGTVTEAFF. CDR3 nucleotide sequence: TGTGCCAGCAGTCGGGAGGGGACTGTTACTGAAGCTTTCTTT.

The chain is built from TRBV7-2 and TRBJ2-2; 11 nucleotides line up with TRBD2. Germline trimming cut 1 base from V and 7 bases from J; bases unmatched to any gene: 5. CDR1 and CDR2 from the germline V gene are SGHTA and FQGNSA. There are 16 residues in the CDR3. The DNA for the CDR3 is TGTGCCAGCAGCTTAGTGCCTAGCGGGGGGATCGGGGAGCTGTTTTTT. This translates into CASSLVPSGGIGELFF.

The CDR3 is CSASRLAGGLADYEQYF. In nucleotides, the CDR3 is TGCAGTGCTAGTAGACTAGCGGGGGGGCTGGCTGACTACGAGCAGTACTTC. The chain joins TRBV20-1 to TRBJ2-7; 14 nucleotides line up with TRBD2. J lost 3 bases, V lost 3 bases, and 10 bases had no gene match. This CDR3 spans 17 amino acids. From germline, CDR1 is DFQATT and CDR2 SNEGSKA (reference sequence).

V usage is TRBV7-6 and J usage is TRBJ1-2; possibly TRBD1 for D (5 bases). The V gene's germline CDR1 is SGHVS and CDR2 FNYEAQ. With 7 bases removed from V and 4 bases from J, the gap between germline ends came to 13 bases. The CDR3 is 13 residues long. The CDR3 region has the DNA TGTGCCAGCACCCGCGGCAGGGCCTATGGCTACACCTTC. This encodes CASTRGRAYGYTF.

The CDR3 nucleotides are TGTGCCTGGAGTGTATCAGGGCTTGGCTACACCTTC. Translating it yields CAWSVSGLGYTF. This chain uses TRBV30 with TRBJ1-2; tentatively, D is TRBD1 (5 bases). V was trimmed by 0 bases and J by 7 bases, leaving 9 bases between them. The V gene's germline CDR1 is GTSNPN and CDR2 SVGIG (reference sequence). The CDR3 is 12 amino acids. The full variable domain, completed using reference TRBV30 and TRBJ1-2, is SQTIHQWPATLVQPVGSPLSLECTVEGTSNPNLYWYRQAAGRGLQLLFYSVGIGQISSEVPQNLSASRPQDRQFILSSKKLLLSDSGFYLCAWSVSGLGYTFGSGTRLTVV.

This clone was detected a few times. The chain recombines TRBV3-1 (or the pseudogene TRBV3-2) with TRBJ2-2, with 15 nucleotides matching TRBD2. CDR1 and CDR2 from the germline V gene are LGHDT and YNNKEL (reference sequence). CDR3 size: 19 residues. Trimming at V came to 6 bases and at J to 1 base, leaving 9 bases not matched to a gene. For the CDR3, the DNA is TGTGCCAGCAGACGCTCCGGGACTAGCGGGGGGAGGAACACCGGGGAGCTGTTTTTT. Amino acid sequence: CASRRSGTSGGRNTGELFF.

The chain recombines TRBV7-9 with TRBJ2-7; no clear D. The CDR3 totals 13 residues. The germline V and J ends were trimmed by 2 bases and 3 bases, with 8 bases remaining between them. The germline V gene encodes CDR1 SEHNR and CDR2 FQNEAQ (reference sequence). CDR3 protein: CASSLLGLYEQYF. The DNA of the CDR3 is TGTGCCAGCAGCTTACTGGGCCTCTACGAGCAGTACTTC.

The chain uses TRBV4-2 and TRBJ2-5, with 7 positions matching TRBD2. The germline gives CDR1 LGHNA, CDR2 YNFKEQ. CDR3 length equals 15 residues. V gave up 3 bases and J gave up 4 bases; unmatched junction bases: 8. In DNA form, the CDR3 reads TGTGCCAGCAGCCACGACGGGGGGTTCCCAGAGACCCAGTACTTC. This codes for CASSHDGGFPETQYF.

V and J are TRBV27 and TRBJ1-5, with a weak D call TRBD1 (5 bases). CDR3 length: 16 amino acids. CDR1 is MNHEY, CDR2 SMNVEV, per germline (reference sequence). V was clipped by 2 bases and J by 1 base, with 12 bases between them. CDR3 sequence: CASSLVPRASNQPQHF. DNA of the CDR3: TGTGCCAGCAGTTTAGTCCCCAGGGCAAGCAATCAGCCCCAGCATTTT.

The V gene is TRBV29-1, the J gene TRBJ1-2; 8 bases line up with TRBD1. The length of the CDR3 is 13 residues. V was clipped by 5 bases and J by 2 bases; unmatched bases: 4. The germline CDR1 and CDR2 sequences are SQVTM and ANQGSEA. In DNA form, the CDR3 reads TGCAGCGTTAGTAACAGGGGGAACTATGGCTACACCTTC. Translated, it gives CSVSNRGNYGYTF.

This chain's CDR3 is CASSRDRDSPLHF. CDR3 DNA sequence: TGTGCCAGCAGTAGGGACAGGGATTCACCCCTCCACTTT. The V and J genes are TRBV2 and TRBJ1-6; the match to TRBD1 covers 9 bases. The germline CDR1 and CDR2 sequences are SNHLY and FYNNEI. V lost 5 bases and J lost 8; bases outside the gene matches: 1. This CDR3 comprises 13 residues.

The V gene is TRBV5-1, the J gene TRBJ1-1; 9 nucleotides line up with TRBD1. Germline V lookup: CDR1 SGHRS, CDR2 YFSETQ. The CDR3 length is 16 residues. V dropped 4 bases and J dropped 4; count of bases not matched to a gene: 11. CDR3 loop: CASSHGTGRVGTEAFF. The CDR3 DNA is TGCGCCAGCAGCCATGGGACAGGGCGGGTCGGCACTGAAGCTTTCTTT.

The chain uses TRBV9 and TRBJ2-7, with TRBD1 as a possible D gene (6 bases). The V end was cut by 0 bases, the J end by 3 bases, with 16 bases between. Germline values: CDR1 SGDLS, CDR2 YYNGEE. The length of the CDR3 is 16 residues. Here the CDR3 reads CASSVGSGQGFYEQYF. Here the CDR3 DNA reads TGTGCCAGCAGCGTAGGGTCGGGGCAGGGGTTCTACGAGCAGTACTTC.

This chain uses TRBV30 with TRBJ1-3; 9 bases line up with TRBD1. Germline CDR1 GTSNPN, CDR2 SVGIG (reference sequence). The CDR3 loop spans 18 amino acids. Trimming cost V 3 bases and J 2 bases; bases outside gene matches: 14. Here the CDR3 DNA reads TGTGCCTGGAGCCCGATGGGACAGGGAAGTTCAGCTGGAAACACCATATATTTT. It is translated as CAWSPMGQGSSAGNTIYF.

This clone appeared a single time. The V and J genes are TRBV15 and TRBJ2-3; 7 bases are shared with TRBD1. V trimming: 3 bases; J trimming: 3 bases; junction bases outside the gene matches: 12. Germline V CDR1 and CDR2: LNHNV, YYDKDF (reference sequence). The CDR3 runs to 17 residues. The CDR3 loop reads CATSSASSGGVTDTQYF. The CDR3 DNA reads as TGTGCCACCAGCAGCGCCTCCTCAGGGGGAGTAACAGATACGCAGTATTTT.

The sample holds a few counts of this clone. V and J are TRBV5-4 and TRBJ2-7, with 9 bases lining up with TRBD2. V lost 4 bases, J lost 5 bases, and 10 bases stayed unmatched. CDR1 and CDR2 from the germline V gene are SGHNT and YYREEE (reference sequence). The CDR3 covers 15 residues. The CDR3 DNA reads TGTGCCAGCAGCGGGGGGACTAGCCGGGCCGACGAGCAGTACTTC. Its translation: CASSGGTSRADEQYF.

The CDR3 spells CASPDYRDYNEQFF. The CDR3 DNA reads as TGTGCCAGCCCGGATTACAGGGATTACAATGAGCAGTTCTTC. The chain employs TRBV2 and TRBJ2-1, with TRBD1 as a possible D gene (6 bases). Trimming left V 8 bases short and J 4 bases short, with 15 bases between. The CDR3 has 14 residues. CDR1 SNHLY and CDR2 FYNNEI come from the germline V gene.

The CDR3 loop reads CASSLRRNTEAFF. For the CDR3, the DNA is TGTGCCAGCAGCTTAAGGAGGAACACTGAAGCTTTCTTT. This rearrangement joins TRBV6-5 to TRBJ1-1; D unclear. Germline lookup yields CDR1 MNHEY and CDR2 SVGAGI. V lost 6 bases to trimming and J lost 1 base, with 9 bases between them. The CDR3 has 13 amino acids.

Notes on this clone: A read error is likely, as this CDR3 ends without the conserved phenylalanine or tryptophan. It is unclear where the CDR3 begins or ends on the DNA, so no DNA is shown, and the CDR3 is as TCRdb lists it. CDR3 protein: CSASLPGIL. V gene TRBV20-1 combines with J gene TRBJ1-2. Germline lookup yields CDR1 DFQATT and CDR2 SNEGSKA (reference sequence). The CDR3 spans 9 residues, counting both ends.

The V gene is TRBV11-2, the J gene TRBJ2-7, with a tentative D call TRBD2 (6 bases). The CDR3 is made up of 15 amino acids. V dropped 5 bases and J dropped 6 bases, with 20 bases sitting between them. Germline loops: CDR1 SGHAT, CDR2 FQNNGV. CDR3 residues: CASSDGGGRLVEQYF. The CDR3 region has the DNA TGTGCCAGCAGCGACGGGGGAGGCCGGCTTGTCGAGCAGTACTTC.

The chain joins TRBV4-3 to TRBJ2-6; no clear D gene. The CDR3 extends over 18 amino acids. Germline CDR1 reads LGHNA; CDR2 reads YSLEER. With 0 bases removed from V and 0 bases from J, the gap between germline ends came to 12 bases. CDR3 sequence reads: CASSQEVYEYSGANVLTF. In nucleotides, the CDR3 is TGCGCCAGCAGCCAAGAAGTGTACGAGTACTCTGGGGCCAACGTCCTGACTTTC.